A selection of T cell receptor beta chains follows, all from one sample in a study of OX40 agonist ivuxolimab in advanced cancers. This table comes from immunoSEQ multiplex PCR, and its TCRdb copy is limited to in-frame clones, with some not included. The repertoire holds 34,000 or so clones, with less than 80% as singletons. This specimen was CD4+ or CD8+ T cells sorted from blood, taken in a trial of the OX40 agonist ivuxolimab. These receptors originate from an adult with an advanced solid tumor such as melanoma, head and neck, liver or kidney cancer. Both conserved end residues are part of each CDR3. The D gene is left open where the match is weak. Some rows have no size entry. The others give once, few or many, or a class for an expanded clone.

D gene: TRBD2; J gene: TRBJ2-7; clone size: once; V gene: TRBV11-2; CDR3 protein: CASSLASGRVSPGLGEQYF; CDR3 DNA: TGTGCCAGCAGCTTAGCGTCGGGCAGGGTATCCCCAGGACTAGGCGAGCAGTACTTC
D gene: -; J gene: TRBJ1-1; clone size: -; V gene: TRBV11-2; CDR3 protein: CASSARGSATEAFF; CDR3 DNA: TGTGCCAGCAGTGCCCGGGGCTCAGCCACTGAAGCTTTCTTT
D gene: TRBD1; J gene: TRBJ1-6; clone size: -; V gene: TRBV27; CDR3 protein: CASSPGTENSPLHF; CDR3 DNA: TGTGCCAGCAGTCCCGGGACAGAGAATTCACCCCTCCACTTT
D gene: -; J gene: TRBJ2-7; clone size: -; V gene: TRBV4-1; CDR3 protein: CASSLQGSTTYEQYF; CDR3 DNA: TGCGCCAGCAGCCTCCAGGGTTCTACAACCTACGAGCAGTACTTC
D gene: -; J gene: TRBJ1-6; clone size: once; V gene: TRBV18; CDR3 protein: CASSPPEGYNSPLHF; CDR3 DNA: TGTGCCAGCTCACCACCCGAGGGATATAATTCACCCCTCCACTTT
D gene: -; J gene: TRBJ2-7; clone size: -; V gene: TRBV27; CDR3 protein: CASSLQAGLSYEQYF; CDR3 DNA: TGTGCCAGCAGTTTACAGGCAGGGCTCTCCTACGAGCAGTACTTC
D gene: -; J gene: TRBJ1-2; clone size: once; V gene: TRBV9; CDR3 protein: CASSVEGGYFNYGYTF; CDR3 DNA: TGTGCCAGCAGCGTAGAAGGGGGATATTTCAACTATGGCTACACCTTC
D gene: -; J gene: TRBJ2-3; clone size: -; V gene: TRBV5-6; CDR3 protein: CATRLGGPTGTDTQYF; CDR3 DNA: TGTGCCACCAGGTTAGGGGGGCCAACTGGCACAGATACGCAGTATTTT
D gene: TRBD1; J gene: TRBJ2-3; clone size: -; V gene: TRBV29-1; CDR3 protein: CSVAGQRTDTQYF; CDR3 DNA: TGCAGCGTTGCGGGACAGCGAACAGATACGCAGTATTTT
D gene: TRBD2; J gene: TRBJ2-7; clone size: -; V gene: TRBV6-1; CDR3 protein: CASGRERGPQYEQYF; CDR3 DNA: TGTGCCAGCGGACGGGAGCGGGGGCCCCAGTACGAGCAGTACTTC
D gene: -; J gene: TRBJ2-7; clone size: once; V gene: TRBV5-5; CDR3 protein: CASRGISSYEQYF; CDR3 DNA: TGTGCCAGCAGGGGTATTAGCTCCTACGAGCAGTACTTC
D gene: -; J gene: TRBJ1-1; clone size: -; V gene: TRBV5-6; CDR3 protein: CASSPGQNTEAFF; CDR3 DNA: TGTGCCAGCAGCCCGGGACAGAACACTGAAGCTTTCTTT
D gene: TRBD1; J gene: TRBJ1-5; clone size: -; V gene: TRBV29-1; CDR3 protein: CSVGQGINQPQHF; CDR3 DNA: TGCAGCGTTGGACAGGGTATCAATCAGCCCCAGCATTTT
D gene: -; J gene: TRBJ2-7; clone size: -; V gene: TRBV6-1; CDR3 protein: CASSEAIWTIEYYEQYF; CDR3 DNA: TGTGCCAGCAGTGAAGCAATATGGACTATAGAATACTACGAGCAGTACTTC
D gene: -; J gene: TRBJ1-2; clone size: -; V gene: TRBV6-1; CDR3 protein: CASSEEDSEGGYGYTF; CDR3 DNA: TGTGCCAGCAGTGAAGAGGACAGCGAAGGTGGCTATGGCTACACCTTC
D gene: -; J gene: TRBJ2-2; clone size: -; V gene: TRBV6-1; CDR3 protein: CASNPQGRTGELFF; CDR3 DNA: TGTGCCAGCAATCCCCAGGGGCGGACCGGGGAGCTGTTTTTT
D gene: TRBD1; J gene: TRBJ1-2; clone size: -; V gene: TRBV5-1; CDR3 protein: CASSPGTGGNYGYTF; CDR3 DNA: TGCGCCAGCAGCCCAGGCACAGGGGGTAACTATGGCTACACCTTC
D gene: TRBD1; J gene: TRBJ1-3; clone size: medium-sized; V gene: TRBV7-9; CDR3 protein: CASSYRDRSSGNTIYF; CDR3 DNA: TGTGCCAGCAGTTATCGGGACAGAAGCTCTGGAAACACCATATATTTT
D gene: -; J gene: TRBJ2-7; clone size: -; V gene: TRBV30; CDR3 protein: CAWRHDGLTYEQYF; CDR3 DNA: TGTGCCTGGAGACACGACGGGTTGACCTACGAGCAGTACTTC
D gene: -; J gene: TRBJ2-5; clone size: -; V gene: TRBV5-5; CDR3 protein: CASSPRAGQETQYF; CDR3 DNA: TGTGCCAGCAGCCCCCGGGCCGGGCAAGAGACCCAGTACTTC
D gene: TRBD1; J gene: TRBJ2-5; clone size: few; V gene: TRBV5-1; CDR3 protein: CASSRREQGAIVQETQYF; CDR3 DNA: TGCGCCAGCAGCCGCCGTGAACAGGGGGCGATCGTCCAAGAGACCCAGTACTTC
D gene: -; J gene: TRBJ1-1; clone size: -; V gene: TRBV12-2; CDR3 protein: CASRLRLRVNTEAFF; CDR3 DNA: TGTGCAAGTCGCCTAAGACTGAGGGTGAACACTGAAGCTTTCTTT
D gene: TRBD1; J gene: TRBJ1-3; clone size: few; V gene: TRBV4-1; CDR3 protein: CASSQGLGQGARGNTIYF; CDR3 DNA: TGCGCCAGCAGCCAGGGCCTCGGACAGGGGGCACGGGGAAACACCATATATTTT
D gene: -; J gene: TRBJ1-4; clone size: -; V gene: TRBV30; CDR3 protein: CAWSSRKEKLFF; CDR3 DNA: TGTGCCTGGAGTTCGAGGAAGGAAAAACTGTTTTTT
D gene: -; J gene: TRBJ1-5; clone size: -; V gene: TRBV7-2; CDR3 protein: CASSLRDDQPQHF; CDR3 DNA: TGTGCCAGCAGCTTGAGAGATGATCAGCCCCAGCATTTT
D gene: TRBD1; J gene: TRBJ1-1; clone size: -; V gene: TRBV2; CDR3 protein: CASSWGQMNTEAFF; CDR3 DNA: TGTGCCAGCAGCTGGGGACAGATGAACACTGAAGCTTTCTTT
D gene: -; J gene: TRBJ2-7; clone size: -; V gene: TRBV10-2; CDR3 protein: CASSVSPASYEQYF; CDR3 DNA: TGCGCCAGCAGTGTCTCGCCAGCCTCCTACGAGCAGTACTTC
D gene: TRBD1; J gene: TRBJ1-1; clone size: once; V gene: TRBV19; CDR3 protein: CASSRDRKTGGAFF; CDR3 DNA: TGTGCCAGTAGTAGGGACAGGAAAACTGGCGGAGCTTTCTTT
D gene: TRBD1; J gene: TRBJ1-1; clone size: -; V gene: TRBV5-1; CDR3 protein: CASSATQGVGTEAFF; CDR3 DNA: TGCGCCAGCAGCGCAACACAGGGGGTTGGAACTGAAGCTTTCTTT
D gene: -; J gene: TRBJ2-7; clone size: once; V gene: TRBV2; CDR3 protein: CASDSYEQYF; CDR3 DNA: TGTGCCAGCGATTCCTACGAGCAGTACTTC
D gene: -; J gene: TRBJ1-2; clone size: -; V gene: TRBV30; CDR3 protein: CAWSVAQVRGGYTF; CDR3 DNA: TGTGCCTGGAGTGTAGCCCAAGTCAGGGGCGGCTACACCTTC
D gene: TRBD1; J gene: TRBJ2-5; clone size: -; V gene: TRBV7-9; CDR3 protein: CASSLLTEGAEETQYF; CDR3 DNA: TGTGCCAGCAGCTTACTTACAGAGGGGGCAGAAGAGACCCAGTACTTC
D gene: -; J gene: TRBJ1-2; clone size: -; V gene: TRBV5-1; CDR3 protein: CASSLGGSGGSYGYTF; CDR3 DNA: TGCGCCAGCAGCTTGGGAGGGTCCGGGGGCTCCTATGGCTACACCTTC
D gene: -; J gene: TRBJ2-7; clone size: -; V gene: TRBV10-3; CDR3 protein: CAIRGSGGRTYEQYF; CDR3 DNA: TGTGCCATCAGGGGGTCTGGGGGGCGAACCTACGAGCAGTACTTC
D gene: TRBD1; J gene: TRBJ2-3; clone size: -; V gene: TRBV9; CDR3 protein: CASSEQGATDTQYF; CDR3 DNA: TGTGCCAGCAGCGAACAGGGGGCGACAGATACGCAGTATTTT
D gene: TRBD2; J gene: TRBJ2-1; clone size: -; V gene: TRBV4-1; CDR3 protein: CASSQPGGPVGEQFF; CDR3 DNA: TGCGCCAGCAGCCAGCCGGGGGGGCCGGTCGGTGAGCAGTTCTTC
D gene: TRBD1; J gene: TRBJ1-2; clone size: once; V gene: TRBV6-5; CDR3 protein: CASSTGDYGYTF; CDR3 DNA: TGTGCCAGCAGTACAGGGGACTATGGCTACACCTTC
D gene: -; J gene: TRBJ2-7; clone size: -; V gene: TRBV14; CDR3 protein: CASSQFAGSSYEQYF; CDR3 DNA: TGTGCCAGCAGTCAATTTGCGGGGAGCTCCTACGAGCAGTACTTC
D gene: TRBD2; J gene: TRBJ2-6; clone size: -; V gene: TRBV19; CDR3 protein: CASSIVGRGTVNSGANVLTF; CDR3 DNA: TGTGCCAGTAGTATAGTCGGGCGGGGGACGGTAAACTCTGGGGCCAACGTCCTGACTTTC
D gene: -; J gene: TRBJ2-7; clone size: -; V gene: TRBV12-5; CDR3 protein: CASTNQLSLYEQYF; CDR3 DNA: TGTGCTAGTACAAACCAACTATCCCTATACGAGCAGTACTTC
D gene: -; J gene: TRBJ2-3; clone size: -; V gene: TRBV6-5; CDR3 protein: CASSYSAFTSTDTQYF; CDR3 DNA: TGTGCCAGCAGTTACTCGGCGTTTACCAGCACAGATACGCAGTATTTT
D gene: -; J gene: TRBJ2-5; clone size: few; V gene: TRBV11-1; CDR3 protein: CASSLGGSDYQETQYF; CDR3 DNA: TGTGCCAGCAGCTTAGGCGGGTCCGACTACCAAGAGACCCAGTACTTC
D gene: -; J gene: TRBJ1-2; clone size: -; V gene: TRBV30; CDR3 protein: CALRAEANYGYTF; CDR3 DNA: TGTGCCCTGCGGGCGGAAGCTAACTATGGCTACACCTTC
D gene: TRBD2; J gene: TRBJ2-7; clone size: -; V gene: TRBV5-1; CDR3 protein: CASSLSGDYHYEQYF; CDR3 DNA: TGCGCCAGCAGCTTGAGCGGGGACTATCATTACGAGCAGTACTTC
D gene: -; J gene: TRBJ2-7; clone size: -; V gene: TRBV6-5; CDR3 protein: CATGWGVRIYEQYF; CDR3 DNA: TGTGCCACCGGGTGGGGGGTACGAATCTACGAGCAGTACTTC
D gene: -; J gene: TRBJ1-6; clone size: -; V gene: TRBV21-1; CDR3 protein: CASSKVSDMRGSSYNSPLHF; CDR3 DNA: TGTGCCAGCAGCAAAGTGTCAGACATGAGGGGAAGCTCCTATAATTCACCCCTCCACTTT
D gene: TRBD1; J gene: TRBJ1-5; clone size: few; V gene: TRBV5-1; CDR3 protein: CASSPDRGDQPQHF; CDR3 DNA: TGCGCCAGCAGCCCGGACAGGGGTGATCAGCCCCAGCATTTT
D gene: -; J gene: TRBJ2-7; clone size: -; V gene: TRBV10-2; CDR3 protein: CASSDWGSYEQYF; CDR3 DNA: TGCGCCAGCAGTGATTGGGGCTCCTACGAGCAGTACTTC
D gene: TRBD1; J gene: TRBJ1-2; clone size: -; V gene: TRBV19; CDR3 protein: CASSNADRGYLNYGYTF; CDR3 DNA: TGTGCCAGTAGCAATGCGGACAGGGGGTACTTAAACTATGGCTACACCTTC
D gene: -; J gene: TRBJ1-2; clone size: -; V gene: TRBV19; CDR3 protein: CASTPDSTNYGYTF; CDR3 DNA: TGTGCCAGTACCCCCGACAGCACTAACTATGGCTACACCTTC
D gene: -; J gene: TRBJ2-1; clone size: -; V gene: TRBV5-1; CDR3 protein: CASSVSNEQFF; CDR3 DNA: TGCGCCAGCAGCGTCTCCAATGAGCAGTTCTTC
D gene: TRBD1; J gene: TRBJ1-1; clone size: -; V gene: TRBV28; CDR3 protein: CASSPTGGNTEAFF; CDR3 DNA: TGTGCCAGCAGTCCGACAGGGGGGAACACTGAAGCTTTCTTT
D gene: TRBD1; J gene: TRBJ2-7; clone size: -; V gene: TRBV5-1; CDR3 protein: CASSLQGSQDEQYF; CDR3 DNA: TGCGCCAGCAGCTTACAGGGGAGCCAGGACGAGCAGTACTTC